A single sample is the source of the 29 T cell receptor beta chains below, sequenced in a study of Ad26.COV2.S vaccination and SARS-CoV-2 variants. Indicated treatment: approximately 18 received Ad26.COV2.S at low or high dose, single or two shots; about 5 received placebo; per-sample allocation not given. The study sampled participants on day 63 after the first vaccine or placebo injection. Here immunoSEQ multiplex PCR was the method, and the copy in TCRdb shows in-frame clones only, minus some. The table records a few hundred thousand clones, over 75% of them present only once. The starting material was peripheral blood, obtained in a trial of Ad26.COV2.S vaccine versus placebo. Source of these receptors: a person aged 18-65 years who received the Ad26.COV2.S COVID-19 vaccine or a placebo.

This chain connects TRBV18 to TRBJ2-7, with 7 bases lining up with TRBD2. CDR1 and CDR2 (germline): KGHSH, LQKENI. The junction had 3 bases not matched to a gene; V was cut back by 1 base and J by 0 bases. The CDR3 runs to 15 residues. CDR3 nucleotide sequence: TGTGCCAGCTCACCACGCACGGGGGGCTCCTACGAGCAGTACTTC. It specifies CASSPRTGGSYEQYF.

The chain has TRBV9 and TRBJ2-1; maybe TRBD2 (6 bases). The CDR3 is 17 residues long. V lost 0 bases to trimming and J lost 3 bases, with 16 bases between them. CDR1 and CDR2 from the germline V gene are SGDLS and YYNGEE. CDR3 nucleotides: TGTGCCAGCAGCGTAGAGATGGGGACTTTCATCTACAATGAGCAGTTCTTC. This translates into CASSVEMGTFIYNEQFF.

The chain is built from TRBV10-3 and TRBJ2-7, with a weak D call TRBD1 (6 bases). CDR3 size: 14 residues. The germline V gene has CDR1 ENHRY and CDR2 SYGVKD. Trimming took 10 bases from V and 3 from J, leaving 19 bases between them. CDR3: CATKNRDTNYEQYF. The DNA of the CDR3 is TGTGCCACAAAGAACAGGGACACAAACTACGAGCAGTACTTC.

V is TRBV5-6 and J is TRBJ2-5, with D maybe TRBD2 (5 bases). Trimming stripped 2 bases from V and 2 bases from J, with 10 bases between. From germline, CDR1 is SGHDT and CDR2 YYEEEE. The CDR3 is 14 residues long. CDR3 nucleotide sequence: TGTGCCAGCAGCTTACTAGGTGATCAAGAGACCCAGTACTTC. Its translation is CASSLLGDQETQYF.

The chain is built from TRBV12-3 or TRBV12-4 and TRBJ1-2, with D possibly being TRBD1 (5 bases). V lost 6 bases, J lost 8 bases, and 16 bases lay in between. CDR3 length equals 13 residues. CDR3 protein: CASRTSGTAGYTF. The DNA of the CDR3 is TGTGCCAGCAGAACCTCCGGGACGGCGGGCTACACCTTC.

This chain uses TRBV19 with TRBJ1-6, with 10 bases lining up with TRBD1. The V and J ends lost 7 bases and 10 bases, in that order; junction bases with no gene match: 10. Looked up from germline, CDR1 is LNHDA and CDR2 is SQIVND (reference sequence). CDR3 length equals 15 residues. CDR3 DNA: TGTGCCAGTAAAAGGTGGGACAGGGGACTCTCACCCCTCCACTTT. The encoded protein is CASKRWDRGLSPLHF.

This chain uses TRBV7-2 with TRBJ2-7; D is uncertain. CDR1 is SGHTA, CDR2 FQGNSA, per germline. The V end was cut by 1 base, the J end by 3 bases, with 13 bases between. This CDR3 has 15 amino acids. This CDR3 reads CASSLDFSPIYEQYF. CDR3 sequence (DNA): TGTGCCAGCAGCTTAGATTTCAGCCCTATCTACGAGCAGTACTTC.

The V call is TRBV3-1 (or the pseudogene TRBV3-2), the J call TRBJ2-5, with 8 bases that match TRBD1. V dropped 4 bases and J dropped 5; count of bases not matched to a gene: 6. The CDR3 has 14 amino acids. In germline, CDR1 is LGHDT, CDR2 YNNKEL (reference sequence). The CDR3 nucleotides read TGTGCCAGCAGCCGAGGACAGGGATGGGAGACCCAGTACTTC. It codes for CASSRGQGWETQYF.

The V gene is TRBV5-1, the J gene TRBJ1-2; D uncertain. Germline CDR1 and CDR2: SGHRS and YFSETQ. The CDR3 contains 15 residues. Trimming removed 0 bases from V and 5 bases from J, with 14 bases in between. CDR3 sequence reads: CASSLDFIGPYGYTF. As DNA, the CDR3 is TGCGCCAGCAGCTTGGATTTCATTGGGCCTTATGGCTACACCTTC. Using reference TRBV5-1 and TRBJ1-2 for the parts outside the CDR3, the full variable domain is KAGVTQTPRYLIKTRGQQVTLSCSPISGHRSVSWYQQTPGQGLQFLFEYFSETQRNKGNFPGRFSGRQFSNSRSEMNVSTLELGDSALYLCASSLDFIGPYGYTFGSGTRLTVV.

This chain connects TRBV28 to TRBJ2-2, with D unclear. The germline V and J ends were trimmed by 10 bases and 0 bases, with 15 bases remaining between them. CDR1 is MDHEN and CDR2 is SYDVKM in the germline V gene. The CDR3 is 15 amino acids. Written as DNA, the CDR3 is TGTGCCACCAACCCCGTGTACACGAACACCGGGGAGCTGTTTTTT. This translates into CATNPVYTNTGELFF. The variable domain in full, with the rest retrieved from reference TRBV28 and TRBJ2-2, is DVKVTQSSRYLVKRTGEKVFLECVQDMDHENMFWYRQDPGLGLRLIYFSYDVKMKEKGDIPEGYSVSREKKERFSLILESASTNQTSMYLCATNPVYTNTGELFFGEGSRLTVL.

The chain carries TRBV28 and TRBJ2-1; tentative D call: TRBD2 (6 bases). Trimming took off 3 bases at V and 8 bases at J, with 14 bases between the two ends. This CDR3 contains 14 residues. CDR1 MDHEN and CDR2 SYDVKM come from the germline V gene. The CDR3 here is CASSFARGGDEQFF. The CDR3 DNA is TGTGCCAGCAGTTTCGCGAGGGGCGGGGATGAGCAGTTCTTC.

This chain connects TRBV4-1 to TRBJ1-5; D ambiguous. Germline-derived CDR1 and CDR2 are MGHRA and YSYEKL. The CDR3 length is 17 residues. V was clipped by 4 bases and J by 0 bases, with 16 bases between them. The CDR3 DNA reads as TGCGCCAGCAGCCTCTCTGGCCAGACTTATAGCAATCAGCCCCAGCATTTT. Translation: CASSLSGQTYSNQPQHF.

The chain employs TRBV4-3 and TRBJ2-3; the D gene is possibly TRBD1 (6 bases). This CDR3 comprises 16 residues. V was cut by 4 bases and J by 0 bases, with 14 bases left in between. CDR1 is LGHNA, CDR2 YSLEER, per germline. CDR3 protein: CASSRYHRVSTDTQYF. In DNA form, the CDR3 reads TGCGCCAGCAGCCGGTACCACAGGGTTAGCACAGATACGCAGTATTTT.

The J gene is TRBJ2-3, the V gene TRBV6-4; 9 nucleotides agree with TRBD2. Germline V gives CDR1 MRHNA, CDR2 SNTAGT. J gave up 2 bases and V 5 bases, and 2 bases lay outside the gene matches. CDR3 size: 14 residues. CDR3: CASSSGLATDTQYF. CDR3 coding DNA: TGTGCCAGCAGTTCGGGACTAGCCACAGATACGCAGTATTTT.

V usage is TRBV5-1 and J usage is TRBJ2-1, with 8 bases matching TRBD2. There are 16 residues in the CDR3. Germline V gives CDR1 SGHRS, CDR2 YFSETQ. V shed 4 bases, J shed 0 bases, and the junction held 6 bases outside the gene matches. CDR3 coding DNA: TGCGCCAGCAGCCAATTAGCGGGAAGCTCCTACAATGAGCAGTTCTTC. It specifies CASSQLAGSSYNEQFF.

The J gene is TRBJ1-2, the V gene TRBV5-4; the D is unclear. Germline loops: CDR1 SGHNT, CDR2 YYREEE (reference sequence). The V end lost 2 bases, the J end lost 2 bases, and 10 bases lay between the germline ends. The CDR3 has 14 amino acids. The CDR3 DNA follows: TGTGCCAGCAGCTTACCCGACGGGAACTATGGCTACACCTTC. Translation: CASSLPDGNYGYTF. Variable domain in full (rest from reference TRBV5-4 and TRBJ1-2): ETGVTQSPTHLIKTRGQQVTLRCSSQSGHNTVSWYQQALGQGPQFIFQYYREEENGRGNFPPRFSGLQFPNYSSELNVNALELDDSALYLCASSLPDGNYGYTFGSGTRLTVV.

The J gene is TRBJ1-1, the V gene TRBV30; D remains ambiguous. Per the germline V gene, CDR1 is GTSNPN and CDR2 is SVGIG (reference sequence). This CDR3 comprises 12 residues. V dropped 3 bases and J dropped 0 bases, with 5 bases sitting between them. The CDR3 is CAWSPVNTEAFF. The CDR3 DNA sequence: TGTGCCTGGAGCCCCGTGAACACTGAAGCTTTCTTT.

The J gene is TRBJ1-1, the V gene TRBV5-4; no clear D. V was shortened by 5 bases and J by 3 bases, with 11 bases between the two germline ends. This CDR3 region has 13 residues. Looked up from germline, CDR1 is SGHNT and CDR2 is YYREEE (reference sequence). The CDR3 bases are TGTGCCAGCAGTTCCGAGTGGGACACTGAAGCTTTCTTT. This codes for CASSSEWDTEAFF.

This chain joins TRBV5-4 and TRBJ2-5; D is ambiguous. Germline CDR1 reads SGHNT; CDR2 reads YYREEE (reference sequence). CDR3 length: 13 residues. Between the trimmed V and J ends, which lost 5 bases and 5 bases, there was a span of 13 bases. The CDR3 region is CASRVGQRETQYF. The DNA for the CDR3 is TGTGCCAGCAGAGTGGGCCAAAGGGAGACCCAGTACTTC.

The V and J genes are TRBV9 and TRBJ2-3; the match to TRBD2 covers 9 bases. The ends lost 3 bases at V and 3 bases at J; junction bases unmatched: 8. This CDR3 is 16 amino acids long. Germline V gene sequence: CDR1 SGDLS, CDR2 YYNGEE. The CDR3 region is CASSAIAGVGTDTQYF. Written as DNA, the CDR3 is TGTGCCAGCAGCGCGATAGCGGGGGTTGGGACAGATACGCAGTATTTT.

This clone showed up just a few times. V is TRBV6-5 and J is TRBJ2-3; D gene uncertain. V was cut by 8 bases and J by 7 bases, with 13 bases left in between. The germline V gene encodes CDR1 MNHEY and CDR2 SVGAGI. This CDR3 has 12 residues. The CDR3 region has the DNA TGTGCCAGCCTTTCCACCACCAATACGCAGTATTTT. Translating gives CASLSTTNTQYF.

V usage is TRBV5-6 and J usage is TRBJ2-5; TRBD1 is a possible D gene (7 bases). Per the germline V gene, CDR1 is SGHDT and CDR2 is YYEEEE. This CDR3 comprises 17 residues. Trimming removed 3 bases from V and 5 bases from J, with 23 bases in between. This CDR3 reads CASSSLPQGGLRETQYF. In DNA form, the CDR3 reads TGTGCCAGCAGCTCCTTGCCCCAGGGGGGTTTGAGGGAGACCCAGTACTTC.

In DNA form, the CDR3 reads TGCGCCAGCAGCTCGCTTAGCGGGGCCGACGAGCAGTACTTC. This sequence encodes CASSSLSGADEQYF. This chain links TRBV5-1 with TRBJ2-7, with 8 nucleotides matching TRBD2. The CDR3 totals 14 residues. Losses at the gene ends were 3 bases for V and 5 bases for J; bases not matched to a gene: 7. Per germline, CDR1 SGHRS and CDR2 YFSETQ.

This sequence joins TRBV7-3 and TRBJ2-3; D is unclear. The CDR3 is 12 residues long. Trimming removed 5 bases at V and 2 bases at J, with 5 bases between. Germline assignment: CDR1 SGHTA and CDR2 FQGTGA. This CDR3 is CASSGNTDTQYF. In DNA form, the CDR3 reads TGTGCCAGCAGCGGGAACACAGATACGCAGTATTTT. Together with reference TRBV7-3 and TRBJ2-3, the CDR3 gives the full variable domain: GAGVSQTPSNKVTEKGKYVELRCDPISGHTALYWYRQSLGQGPEFLIYFQGTGAADDSGLPNDRFFAVRPEGSVSTLKIQRTERGDSAVYLCASSGNTDTQYFGPGTRLTVL.

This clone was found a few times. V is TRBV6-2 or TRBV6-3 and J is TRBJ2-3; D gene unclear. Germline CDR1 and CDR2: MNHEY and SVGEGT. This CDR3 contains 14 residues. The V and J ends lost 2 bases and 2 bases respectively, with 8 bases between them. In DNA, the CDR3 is TGTGCCAGCAGTTACAGGGCCGACACAGATACGCAGTATTTT. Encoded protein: CASSYRADTDTQYF.

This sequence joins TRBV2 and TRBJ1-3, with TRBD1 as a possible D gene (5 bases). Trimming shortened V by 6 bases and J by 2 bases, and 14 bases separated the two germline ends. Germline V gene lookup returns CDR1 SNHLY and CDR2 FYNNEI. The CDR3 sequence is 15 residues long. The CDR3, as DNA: TGTGCCAGCAGGTCGGCAGGGTTTCCTGGAAACACCATATATTTT. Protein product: CASRSAGFPGNTIYF.

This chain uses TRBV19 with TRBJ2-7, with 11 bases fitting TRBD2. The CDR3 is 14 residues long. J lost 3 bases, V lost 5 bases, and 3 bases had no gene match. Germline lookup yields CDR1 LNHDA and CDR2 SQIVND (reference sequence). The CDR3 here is CASSDGTSGYEQYF. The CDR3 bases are TGTGCCAGTAGTGACGGGACTAGCGGCTACGAGCAGTACTTC.

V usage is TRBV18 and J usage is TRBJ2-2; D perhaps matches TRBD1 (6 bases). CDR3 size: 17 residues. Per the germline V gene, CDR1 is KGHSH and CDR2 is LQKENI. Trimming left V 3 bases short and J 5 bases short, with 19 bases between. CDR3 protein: CASSPFVPGTSTGELFF. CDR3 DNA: TGTGCCAGCTCACCGTTTGTTCCTGGGACAAGTACCGGGGAGCTGTTTTTT. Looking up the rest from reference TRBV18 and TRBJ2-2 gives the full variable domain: NAGVMQNPRHLVRRRGQEARLRCSPMKGHSHVYWYRQLPEEGLKFMVYLQKENIIDESGMPKERFSAEFPKEGPSILRIQQVVRGDSAAYFCASSPFVPGTSTGELFFGEGSRLTVL.

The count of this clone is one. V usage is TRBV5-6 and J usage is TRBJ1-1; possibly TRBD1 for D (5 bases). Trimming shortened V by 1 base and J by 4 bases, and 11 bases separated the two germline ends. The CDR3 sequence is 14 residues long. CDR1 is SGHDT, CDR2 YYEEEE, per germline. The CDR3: CASSLRRQITEAFF. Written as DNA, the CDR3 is TGTGCCAGCAGCTTGCGAAGACAGATCACTGAAGCTTTCTTT.